This T cell receptor beta chain was documented in a study of blood T cells in healthy people across ages. Through a sample-barcoded 5' primer and a J-beta primer mix, a second PCR was run for roughly 7 to 12 cycles. TCRdb itself ran the 5' RACE reads through MiXCR, one entry per CDR3 protein. The sample has approximately 760,000 distinct CDR3 sequences, just under 25% seen once; the top ten hold 8% to 10%. Germline values: CDR1 MNHNY, CDR2 SVGAGI (reference sequence). The CDR3 covers 15 residues. V was clipped by 3 bases and J by 6 bases, with 16 bases between them. These same records also appear under a second study, on T cells of mothers and their children. That source adds: There were over 9.5 million TCR beta CDR3 reads from each mother and about 3 million from each child. Slightly, though not significantly, more overlap was seen in related than in unrelated mother-child pairs.

This chain connects TRBV6-6 to TRBJ2-3, with TRBD2 as a possible D gene (5 bases). Sequencing was carried out using blood. This sequence was found in a boy between 5 and 17 years old in good health. The CDR3 nucleotides are TGTGCCAGCAGTTATCCCCAACTAGTCTCGGATACGCAGTATTTT. It yields the protein CASSYPQLVSDTQYF.